Listed here is a single T cell receptor (beta chain). With 4 bases clipped from V and 3 bases from J, the junction kept 18 bases outside the gene matches. This CDR3 has 19 amino acids. Germline assignment: CDR1 MDHEN and CDR2 SYDVKM. Data came from immunoSEQ multiplex PCR; TCRdb stores just in-frame clones and leaves some out. There are 250,000 to 350,000 clones in the sample; around nine tenths occur only once, and about 0.8% lies in the top ten. This sample is drawn from a study of blood T cell repertoires in COVID-19. V and J are TRBV28 and TRBJ1-2, with TRBD1 matching 9 bases. The clonotype comes from a man in his thirties or forties with acute or convalescent COVID-19. The sample taken for sequencing was peripheral blood. CDR3 residues: CASSSTTGGDALGDYGYTF. The CDR3 DNA follows: TGTGCCAGCAGTTCCACTACAGGGGGCGACGCTCTTGGCGACTATGGCTACACCTTC.